The rows below give T cell receptor beta chains drawn from one sample of a study of shared clonotypes between healthy human individuals. Generated by immunoSEQ multiplex PCR, the TCRdb table keeps only in-frame clones and is missing some. The profile shows over a million clones, approximately 76% of them singletons. Sequenced input: memory CD4+ T cells sorted from blood. These receptors were collected from a man between 18 and 35 years old in good health. Both conserved end residues are part of each CDR3. D genes are given only for firm matches. Size tells how often a clone was seen (once, few, many) or the class of an expanded clone, and some rows leave it out.

-,TRBJ2-1,TRBV6-1,TRBD2,TGTGCCAGCAGTTTACTAGCGGGGGGAGGGGATGAGCAGTTCTTC,CASSLLAGGGDEQFF
-,TRBJ2-1,TRBV25-1,-,TGTGCCAGCAGGGAAACAGGAGGGGTCAATGAGCAGTTCTTC,CASRETGGVNEQFF
-,TRBJ1-6,TRBV18,TRBD1,TGTGCCAGCTCCGGGACAGGGTCCAACTATAATTCACCCCTCCACTTT,CASSGTGSNYNSPLHF
once,TRBJ2-6,TRBV30,-,TGTGCCTGGATGGGCAGGTTAGGGGTACTAAGTGGGGCCAACGTCCTGACTTTC,CAWMGRLGVLSGANVLTF
-,TRBJ2-4,TRBV4-3,TRBD2,TGCGCCAGCAGCCAAGATGAAGCGGGAGGTCTGAAAAACATTCAGTACTTC,CASSQDEAGGLKNIQYF
-,TRBJ1-2,TRBV5-1,-,TGCGCCAGCACCCCGGGACAAGTTAACTATGGCTACACCTTC,CASTPGQVNYGYTF
-,TRBJ1-2,TRBV6-6,-,TGTGCCAGCAGACCAGGAGGGGACTATGGCTACACCTTC,CASRPGGDYGYTF
-,TRBJ1-1,TRBV11-2,-,TGTGCCAGCAGCTTACTGCGGCCAACGGGTGGGACTGAAGCTTTCTTT,CASSLLRPTGGTEAFF
-,TRBJ1-4,TRBV28,-,TGTGCCAGCAGTTTATCCCTTGCAGGGAGGGTTGAAAAACTGTTTTTT,CASSLSLAGRVEKLFF
once,TRBJ2-1,TRBV14,-,TGTGCCAGCAGCCGCCCGGGGTTCTCCTACAATGAGCAGTTCTTC,CASSRPGFSYNEQFF
-,TRBJ2-1,TRBV5-6,-,TGTGCCAGCAGCTTGGAAACCGGGACGGCCTACAATGAGCAGTTCTTC,CASSLETGTAYNEQFF
once,TRBJ2-1,TRBV19,TRBD2,TGTGCCAGTAGAGCCCCCGGCGGGGGGAGGGATGAGCAGTTCTTC,CASRAPGGGRDEQFF
-,TRBJ2-7,TRBV18,TRBD1,TGTGCCAGCTCGCCTACGACAGGGGAATACGAGCAGTACTTC,CASSPTTGEYEQYF
once,TRBJ2-3,TRBV4-1,TRBD2,TGCGCCAGCAGCCAAGATCGGACTAGCGGGTCCTATCGGACAGATACGCAGTATTTT,CASSQDRTSGSYRTDTQYF
-,TRBJ2-3,TRBV7-6,TRBD2,TGTGCCAGCAGCTCGACCGGGGGGACCGCGGTCACAGATACGCAGTATTTT,CASSSTGGTAVTDTQYF
-,TRBJ1-6,TRBV7-3,-,TGTGCCAGCAGCTTATTCCCAGGGTCCCCTAATTCACCCCTCCACTTT,CASSLFPGSPNSPLHF
-,TRBJ2-7,TRBV7-9,TRBD1,TGTGCCAGCAGCTTATTCAAACAGGGGGCCAACGAGCAGTACTTC,CASSLFKQGANEQYF
-,TRBJ1-2,TRBV4-1,-,TGCGCCAGCTTCTCGACGACAGGAGCTAACTATGGCTACACCTTC,CASFSTTGANYGYTF
few,TRBJ1-2,TRBV5-1,TRBD1,TGCGCCAGCAGCCCCCGCGGAGGGGGCGCCGATGGCTACACCTTC,CASSPRGGGADGYTF
few,TRBJ2-6,TRBV27,-,TGTGCCAGCAGTCCCGCGGGGCTGGCCAACGTCCTGACTTTC,CASSPAGLANVLTF
-,TRBJ2-7,TRBV9,TRBD1,TGTGCCAGCAGCGTAGCTTGGGGACAGATGTACGAGCAGTACTTC,CASSVAWGQMYEQYF
few,TRBJ1-3,TRBV7-9,-,TGTGCCAGCAGCCCGAGGGGATTTCCCTCTGGAAACACCATATATTTT,CASSPRGFPSGNTIYF
-,TRBJ2-7,TRBV2,-,TGTGCCAGCAGTGTACAGGGCCACGAGCAGTACTTC,CASSVQGHEQYF
-,TRBJ1-6,TRBV5-1,-,TGCGCCAGCAGCCCTGGTTCTACGAATAATTCACCCCTCCACTTT,CASSPGSTNNSPLHF
-,TRBJ1-4,TRBV5-1,-,TGCGCCAGCAGCCAAACGGACGGAGTTGGGGAAAAACTGTTTTTT,CASSQTDGVGEKLFF
-,TRBJ1-1,TRBV28,-,TGTGCCAGCAGACCAGACAGGACCACTGAAGCTTTCTTT,CASRPDRTTEAFF
-,TRBJ2-5,TRBV5-1,-,TGCGCCAGCAGCGCAAACCAAGAGACCCAGTACTTC,CASSANQETQYF
few,TRBJ1-1,TRBV19,TRBD1,TGTGCCAGTAGTACCCAGGACAGGGGGAACACTGAAGCTTTCTTT,CASSTQDRGNTEAFF
-,TRBJ1-5,TRBV6-4,TRBD1,TGTGCCAGCAGTACAGGGGGCGGTCAGCCCCAGCATTTT,CASSTGGGQPQHF
once,TRBJ2-1,TRBV5-1,-,TGCGCCAGCAGCCTAATAGCGGAGAACTACAATGAGCAGTTCTTC,CASSLIAENYNEQFF
-,TRBJ2-5,TRBV28,TRBD1,TGTGCCAGCAGTTCCGCTACAGGGGGCGAGGAGACCCAGTACTTC,CASSSATGGEETQYF
few,TRBJ1-4,TRBV6-8,TRBD1,TGTGCCAGCAGTTACCCGCCCGGGACAGAGAATGAAAAACTGTTTTTT,CASSYPPGTENEKLFF
-,TRBJ1-1,TRBV5-1,-,TGCGCCAGCAGCTTGGAGGTGGGCACTGAAGCTTTCTTT,CASSLEVGTEAFF
-,TRBJ1-3,TRBV11-2,-,TGTGCCAGCAGCCACTCCTCGGGAAACACCATATATTTT,CASSHSSGNTIYF
-,TRBJ2-5,TRBV4-3,-,TGCGCCAGCAGCCAAGGGGCGGGTGCGACTCAAGAGACCCAGTACTTC,CASSQGAGATQETQYF
-,TRBJ1-2,TRBV7-9,-,TGTGCCAGCAGCTCCACTGGGAGGCAGACTGATGGCTACACCTTC,CASSSTGRQTDGYTF
-,TRBJ2-2,TRBV9,TRBD2,TGTGCCAGCAGGGCGCGGGAGGGGCAGACGAACACCGGGGAGCTGTTTTTT,CASRAREGQTNTGELFF
-,TRBJ2-3,TRBV6-1,-,TGTGCCAGCCCTGGGGACAGCACAGATACGCAGTATTTT,CASPGDSTDTQYF
-,TRBJ2-2,TRBV11-2,-,TGTGCCAGCAGCCCCGGTTACACCGGGGAGCTGTTTTTT,CASSPGYTGELFF
-,TRBJ1-2,TRBV29-1,TRBD1,TGCAGCGTTCAGGGACAGTTCTATGGCTACACCTTC,CSVQGQFYGYTF
-,TRBJ1-2,TRBV5-4,-,TGTGCCAGCAGCTCTATTGGGACCTTCGGCTATGGCTACACCTTC,CASSSIGTFGYGYTF
-,TRBJ2-5,TRBV11-3,-,TGTGCCAGCAGCCACAGCCATTCTCCCCAAGAGACCCAGTACTTC,CASSHSHSPQETQYF
-,TRBJ2-7,TRBV28,-,TGTGCCAGCAGTCCCCACGGACCCTACGAGCAGTACTTC,CASSPHGPYEQYF
-,TRBJ2-5,TRBV15,-,TGTGCCACCAGCGGAGGAGAGACGGCGCAAGAGACCCAGTACTTC,CATSGGETAQETQYF
many,TRBJ2-5,TRBV6-1,TRBD1,TGTGCCAGCAGCACCGGACAGGGGCGAGAGACCCAGTACTTC,CASSTGQGRETQYF
-,TRBJ1-2,TRBV21-1,-,TGTGCCAGCAGCAAATTTGTGGCAGGGGTAGGGGGCTACACCTTC,CASSKFVAGVGGYTF
-,TRBJ1-4,TRBV7-2,TRBD1,TGTGCCAGCAGCATAACGGGACAGGTGGCTGAAAAACTGTTTTTT,CASSITGQVAEKLFF
-,TRBJ2-7,TRBV2,TRBD1,TGTGCCAGCAGTGAAGCGCTTAAAGGGGGCATGTGGACCTACGAGCAGTACTTC,CASSEALKGGMWTYEQYF
-,TRBJ2-3,TRBV18,-,TGTGCCAGCTCACCAGTCACTAGCCTCGGAAGAGATACGCAGTATTTT,CASSPVTSLGRDTQYF
-,TRBJ2-7,TRBV19,TRBD2,TGTGCCAGTAGCCACTTTGGTGGTAGCGGGACTAGGAGCTCCTACGAGCAGTACTTC,CASSHFGGSGTRSSYEQYF
few,TRBJ1-2,TRBV10-3,TRBD1,TGTGCCATCAGCCCTGGGGGGACAGGGTCTAACTATGGCTACACCTTC,CAISPGGTGSNYGYTF
-,TRBJ2-5,TRBV2,-,TGTGCCAGCAATCAAGAGACCCAGTACTTC,CASNQETQYF
few,TRBJ1-3,TRBV4-1,-,TGCGCCAGCAGCCAAGGAGCAGTGTTCTCTGGAAACACCATATATTTT,CASSQGAVFSGNTIYF
-,TRBJ1-4,TRBV18,-,TGTGCCAGCTCACTCGACCAGGGGACACCTACTGAAAAACTGTTTTTT,CASSLDQGTPTEKLFF
-,TRBJ1-1,TRBV6-4,-,TGTGCCAGCAGTGACTCGATCGCCGGTCCAGCTTTCTTT,CASSDSIAGPAFF
-,TRBJ2-7,TRBV10-2,-,TGCGCCAGCAGCGCCGGCCGGAGGGGGAGGGACGAGCAGTACTTC,CASSAGRRGRDEQYF